This entry describes one TCR beta chain. Its antigen remains unknown. These data come from a study of monozygotic twins with inflammatory bowel disease. The study, taken as a whole, reports: People with IBD had fewer clonotypes in common with others than healthy twins did, especially with disease activity.

CDR1 and CDR2 (germline): DFQATT, SNEGSKA (reference sequence). The CDR3 totals 18 residues. TCRdb re-called the 5' RACE reads and gives one entry per CDR3 protein, without DNA. Its table records fewer than 550,000 distinct CDR3 sequences. The chain links TRBV20-1 to TRBJ1-6; there is no DNA to check the TCRdb D call of TRBD1. Sequencing was carried out using blood. The clonotype originates from a human donor with ulcerative colitis or Crohn's disease, or a healthy co-twin of an affected twin (not recorded which). The CDR3: CSALVPQGAGVRNSPLHF.